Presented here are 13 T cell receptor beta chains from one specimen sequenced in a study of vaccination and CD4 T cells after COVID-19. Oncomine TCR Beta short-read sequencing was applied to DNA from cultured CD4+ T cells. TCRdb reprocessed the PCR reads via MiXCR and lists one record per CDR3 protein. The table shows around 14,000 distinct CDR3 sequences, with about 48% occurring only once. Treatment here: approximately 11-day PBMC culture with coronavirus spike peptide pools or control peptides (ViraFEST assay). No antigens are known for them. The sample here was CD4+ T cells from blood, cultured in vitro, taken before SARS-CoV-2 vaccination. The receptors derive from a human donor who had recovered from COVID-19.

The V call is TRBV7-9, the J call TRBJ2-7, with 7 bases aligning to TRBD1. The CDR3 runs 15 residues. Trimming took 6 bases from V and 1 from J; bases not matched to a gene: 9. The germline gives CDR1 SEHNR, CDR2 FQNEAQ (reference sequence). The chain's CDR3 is CASSPAGTASYEQYF. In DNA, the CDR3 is TGTGCCAGCAGTCCTGCCGGGACAGCTTCCTACGAGCAGTACTTC.

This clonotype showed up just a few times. CDR3 in amino acids: CAGVVAGQETQYF. CDR3 bases: TGTGCCGGAGTAGTAGCGGGGCAAGAGACCCAGTACTTC. The J gene is TRBJ2-5, the V gene TRBV7-9, with 8 bases aligning to TRBD2. The junction had 7 bases not matched to a gene; V was cut back by 11 bases and J by 2 bases. The CDR3 is made up of 13 amino acids. From germline, CDR1 is SEHNR and CDR2 FQNEAQ (reference sequence).

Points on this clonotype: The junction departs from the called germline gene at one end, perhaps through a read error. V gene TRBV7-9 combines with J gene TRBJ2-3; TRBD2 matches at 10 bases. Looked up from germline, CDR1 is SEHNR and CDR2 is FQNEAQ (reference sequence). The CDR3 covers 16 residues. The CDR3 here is CASALRASLAGDAQYF. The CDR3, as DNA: TGTGCCAGCGCCTTGAGAGCTAGCCTAGCGGGAGATGCGCAGTATTTT.

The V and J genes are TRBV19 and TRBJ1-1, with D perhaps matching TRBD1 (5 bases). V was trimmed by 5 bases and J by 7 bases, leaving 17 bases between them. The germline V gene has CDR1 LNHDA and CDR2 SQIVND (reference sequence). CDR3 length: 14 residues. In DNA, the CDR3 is TGTGCCAGTAGTGACCAAGCAGGGCTCGGTGAAGCTTTCTTT. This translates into CASSDQAGLGEAFF.

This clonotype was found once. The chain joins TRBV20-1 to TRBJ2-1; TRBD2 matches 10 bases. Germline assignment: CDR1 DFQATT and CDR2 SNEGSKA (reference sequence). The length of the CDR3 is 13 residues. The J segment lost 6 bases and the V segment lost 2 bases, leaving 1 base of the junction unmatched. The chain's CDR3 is CSARTSGTNEQFF. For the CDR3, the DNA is TGCAGTGCTAGAACTAGCGGGACCAATGAGCAGTTCTTC.

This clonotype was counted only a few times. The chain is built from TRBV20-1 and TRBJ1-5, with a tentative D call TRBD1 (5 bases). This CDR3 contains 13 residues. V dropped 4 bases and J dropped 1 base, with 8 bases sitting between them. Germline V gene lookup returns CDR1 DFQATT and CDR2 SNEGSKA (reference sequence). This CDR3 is CSATRDSNQPQHF. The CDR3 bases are TGCAGTGCTACCCGGGACAGCAATCAGCCCCAGCATTTT.

DNA for the CDR3: TGTGCCAGCAGTTTATCGGGGGTGGAGGGGACTAATGAAAAACTGTTTTTT. Its translation: CASSLSGVEGTNEKLFF. This chain links TRBV27 with TRBJ1-4; maybe TRBD1 (5 bases). The CDR3 totals 17 residues. Trimming shortened V by 0 bases and J by 2 bases, and 13 bases separated the two germline ends. Germline loops: CDR1 MNHEY, CDR2 SMNVEV (reference sequence).

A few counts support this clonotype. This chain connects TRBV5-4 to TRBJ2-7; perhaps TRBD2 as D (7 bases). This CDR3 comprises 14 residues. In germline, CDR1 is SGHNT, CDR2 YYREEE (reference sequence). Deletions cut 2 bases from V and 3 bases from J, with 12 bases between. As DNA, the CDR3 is TGTGCCAGCAGCTTTGGGGGAGGGGGCTACGAGCAGTACTTC. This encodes CASSFGGGGYEQYF.

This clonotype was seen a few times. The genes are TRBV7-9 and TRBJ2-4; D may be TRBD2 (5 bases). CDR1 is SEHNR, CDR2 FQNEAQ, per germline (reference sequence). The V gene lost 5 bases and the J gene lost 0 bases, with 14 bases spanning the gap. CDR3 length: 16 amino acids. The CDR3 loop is CASSRRGGIAKNIQYF. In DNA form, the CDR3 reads TGTGCCAGCAGCCGCCGCGGAGGAATAGCCAAAAACATTCAGTACTTC.

The CDR3 is CAWILTSPLYEQYF. CDR3 nucleotide sequence: TGTGCCTGGATTTTGACTAGCCCCCTCTACGAGCAGTACTTC. The V gene is TRBV30, the J gene TRBJ2-7; TRBD2 aligns across 7 bases. Germline V gene lookup returns CDR1 GTSNPN and CDR2 SVGIG (reference sequence). The CDR3 loop spans 14 amino acids. After removal of 4 bases from V and 3 bases from J, the junction contained 9 bases not matched to a gene.

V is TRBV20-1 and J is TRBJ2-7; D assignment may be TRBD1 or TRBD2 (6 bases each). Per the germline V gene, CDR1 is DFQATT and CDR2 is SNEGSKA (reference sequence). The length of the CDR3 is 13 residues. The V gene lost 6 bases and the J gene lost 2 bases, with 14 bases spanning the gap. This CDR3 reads CSAKGGPTYEQYF. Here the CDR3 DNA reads TGCAGTGCCAAGGGGGGACCTACCTACGAGCAGTACTTC.

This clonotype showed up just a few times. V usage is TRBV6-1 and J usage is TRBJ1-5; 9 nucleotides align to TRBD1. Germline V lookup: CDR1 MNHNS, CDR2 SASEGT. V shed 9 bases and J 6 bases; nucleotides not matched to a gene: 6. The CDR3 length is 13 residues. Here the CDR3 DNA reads TGTGCCAGTTCACAGGGGGCGAGTCAGCCCCAGCATTTT. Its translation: CASSQGASQPQHF.

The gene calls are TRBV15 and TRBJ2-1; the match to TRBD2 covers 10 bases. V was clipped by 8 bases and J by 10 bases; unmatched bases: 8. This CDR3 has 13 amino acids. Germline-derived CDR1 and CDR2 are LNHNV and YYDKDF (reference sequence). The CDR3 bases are TGTGCCACCTCAGAGCGGGAGGGCCAAGAGCAGTTCTTC. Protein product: CATSEREGQEQFF.